This paragraph covers one T cell receptor beta chain sequence. The V end was cut by 4 bases, the J end by 7 bases, with 21 bases between. The CDR3 consists of 15 residues. Per the germline V gene, CDR1 is SGHDT and CDR2 is YYEEEE. This entry comes from a study of blood T cell repertoires in COVID-19. Study-wide context: Material from acute and convalescent COVID-19 was sourced from the United States, Italy and Spain. From T cells, B-cell-depleted T cells, or PBMCs came the material, which was cDNA or gDNA.

As originally analysed: By means of reference gene primer amplification, nucleated cell counts were estimated. Generated by immunoSEQ multiplex PCR, the TCRdb table keeps only in-frame clones and is missing some. V, J and clone size reflect that table, while D and trimming were determined from the DNA. The repertoire consists of about 350,000 clones, with roughly 89% occurring once and the leading ten covering about 3.5%. The chain is built from TRBV5-6 and TRBJ2-7; D may correspond to TRBD1 or TRBD2 (5 bases each). This clonotype was sampled from a woman younger than 30 who had recovered from COVID-19. What was sequenced was peripheral blood. Written as DNA, the CDR3 is TGTGCCAGCAGCCTGGGGACGGAGGATGGCCTTGAGCAGTACGTC. This sequence encodes CASSLGTEDGLEQYV.